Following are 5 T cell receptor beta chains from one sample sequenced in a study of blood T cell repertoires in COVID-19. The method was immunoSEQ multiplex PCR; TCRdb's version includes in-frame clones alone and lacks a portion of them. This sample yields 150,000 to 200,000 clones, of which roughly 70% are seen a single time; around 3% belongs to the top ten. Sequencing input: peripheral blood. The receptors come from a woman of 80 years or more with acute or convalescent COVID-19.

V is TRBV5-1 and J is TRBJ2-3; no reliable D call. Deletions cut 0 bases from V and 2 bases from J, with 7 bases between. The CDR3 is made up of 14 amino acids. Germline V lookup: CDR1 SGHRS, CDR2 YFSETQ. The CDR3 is CASSLAQTTDTQYF. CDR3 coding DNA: TGCGCCAGCAGCTTGGCACAGACCACAGATACGCAGTATTTT.

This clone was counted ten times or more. CDR3 DNA: TGTGCCAGCAGCTTCACCAGGGCTGAAAAACTGTTTTTT. Its translation is CASSFTRAEKLFF. This chain connects TRBV7-9 to TRBJ1-4, with D perhaps TRBD1 (5 bases). The CDR3 covers 13 residues. V was pared by 3 bases and J by 7 bases, with 9 bases between. Germline CDR1 reads SEHNR; CDR2 reads FQNEAQ (reference sequence).

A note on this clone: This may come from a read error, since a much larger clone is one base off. CDR3 nucleotide sequence: TGTGCCAGCAGCATTAGCGGTAGCTCCTACGAGCAGTACTTC. It yields the protein CASSISGSSYEQYF. The chain joins TRBV7-9 to TRBJ2-7; tentatively, D is TRBD2 (6 bases). CDR1 and CDR2 from the germline V gene are SEHNR and FQNEAQ (reference sequence). This CDR3 has 14 amino acids. The ends were cut back, 5 bases at V and 0 bases at J, with 11 bases in the middle. Full variable domain (rest looked up from reference TRBV7-9 and TRBJ2-7): DTGVSQNPRHKITKRGQNVTFRCDPISEHNRLYWYRQTLGQGPEFLTYFQNEAQLEKSRLLSDRFSAERPKGSFSTLEIQRTEQGDSAMYLCASSISGSSYEQYFGPGTRLTVT.

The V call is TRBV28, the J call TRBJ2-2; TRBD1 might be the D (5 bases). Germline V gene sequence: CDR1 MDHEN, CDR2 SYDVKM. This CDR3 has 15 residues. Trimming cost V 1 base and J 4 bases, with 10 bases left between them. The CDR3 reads CASSLYQGTTGELFF. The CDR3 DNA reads TGTGCCAGCAGTTTATACCAGGGTACCACCGGGGAGCTGTTTTTT.

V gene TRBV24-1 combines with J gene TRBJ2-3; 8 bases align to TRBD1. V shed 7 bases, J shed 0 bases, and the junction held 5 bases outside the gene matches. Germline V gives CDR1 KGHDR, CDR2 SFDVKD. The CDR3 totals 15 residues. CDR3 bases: TGTGCCACCAGCCAGACAGGGGTTAGCACAGATACGCAGTATTTT. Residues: CATSQTGVSTDTQYF.